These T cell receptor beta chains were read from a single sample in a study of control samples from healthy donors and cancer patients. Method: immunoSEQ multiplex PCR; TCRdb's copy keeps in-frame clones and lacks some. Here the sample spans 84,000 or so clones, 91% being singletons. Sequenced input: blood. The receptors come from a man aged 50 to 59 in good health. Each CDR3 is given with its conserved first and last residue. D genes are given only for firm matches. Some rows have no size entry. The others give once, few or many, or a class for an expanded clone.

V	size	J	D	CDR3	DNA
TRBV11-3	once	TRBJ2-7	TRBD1	CASSLTGDHEQYF	TGTGCCAGCAGCCTAACAGGGGACCACGAGCAGTACTTC
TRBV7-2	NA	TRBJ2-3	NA	CASHSTSTDTQYF	TGTGCCAGCCACTCAACTAGCACAGATACGCAGTATTTT
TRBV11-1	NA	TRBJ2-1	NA	CASSPTLATGNEQFF	TGTGCCAGCAGCCCAACCCTAGCGACGGGGAATGAGCAGTTCTTC
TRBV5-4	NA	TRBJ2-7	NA	CASSFGSHYEQYF	TGTGCCAGCAGCTTCGGGAGCCACTACGAGCAGTACTTC
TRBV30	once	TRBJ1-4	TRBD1	CAWSKGQLFNEKLFF	TGTGCCTGGAGTAAGGGACAGCTGTTTAATGAAAAACTGTTTTTT
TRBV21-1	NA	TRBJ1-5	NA	CASSKDNLLAKSNQPQHF	TGTGCCAGCAGCAAAGATAACCTGCTGGCGAAGAGCAATCAGCCCCAGCATTTT
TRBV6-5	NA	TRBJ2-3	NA	CASSEGPHTDTQYF	TGTGCCTCCAGCGAGGGGCCACACACAGATACGCAGTATTTT
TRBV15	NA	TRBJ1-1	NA	CATSRDRLGPEAFF	TGTGCCACCAGCAGAGATCGTTTAGGGCCTGAAGCTTTCTTT
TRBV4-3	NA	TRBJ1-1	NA	CASSQGAGRNTEAFF	TGCGCCAGCAGCCAAGGGGCAGGGAGGAACACTGAAGCTTTCTTT
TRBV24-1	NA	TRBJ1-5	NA	CATGAGRSNQPQHF	TGTGCCACCGGCGCAGGGAGGAGCAATCAGCCCCAGCATTTT
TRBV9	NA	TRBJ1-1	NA	CASSALDSMNTEAFF	TGTGCCAGCAGCGCATTGGACAGTATGAACACTGAAGCTTTCTTT
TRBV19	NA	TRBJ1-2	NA	CATESPDWEGYTF	TGTGCCACCGAAAGCCCCGATTGGGAGGGCTACACCTTC
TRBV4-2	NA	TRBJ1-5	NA	CASSQESGEMPQHF	TGTGCCAGCAGCCAAGAATCCGGGGAAATGCCCCAGCATTTT
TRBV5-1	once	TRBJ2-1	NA	CASSSQDSPGGEQFF	TGCGCCAGCAGCTCCCAGGACTCGCCCGGGGGTGAGCAGTTCTTC
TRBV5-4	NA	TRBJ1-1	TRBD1	CASSGQGKTEAFF	TGTGCCAGCAGCGGACAGGGAAAAACTGAAGCTTTCTTT
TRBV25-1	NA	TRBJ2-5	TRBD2	CASSESGGKKTQYF	TGTGCCAGCAGTGAATCGGGAGGGAAAAAGACCCAGTACTTC
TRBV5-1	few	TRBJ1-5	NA	CASSPAGNQPQHF	TGCGCCAGCAGCCCGGCCGGTAATCAGCCCCAGCATTTT
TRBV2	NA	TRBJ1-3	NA	CASTGLPGNTIYF	TGTGCCAGCACCGGGCTTCCTGGAAACACCATATATTTT
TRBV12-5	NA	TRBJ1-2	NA	CASGLGVLYGYTF	TGTGCTAGTGGCCTAGGGGTCCTCTATGGCTACACCTTC
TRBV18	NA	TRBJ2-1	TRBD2	CASSSLGTSGGDEQFF	TGTGCCAGCTCATCACTCGGGACTAGCGGGGGGGATGAGCAGTTCTTC
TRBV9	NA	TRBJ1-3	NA	CASSVGGPGNTIYF	TGTGCCAGCAGCGTTGGTGGGCCTGGAAACACCATATATTTT
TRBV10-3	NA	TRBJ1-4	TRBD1	CAISEGGQGEKLFF	TGTGCCATCAGTGAGGGGGGACAGGGTGAAAAACTGTTTTTT
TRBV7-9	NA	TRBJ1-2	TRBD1	CASSLRGQENDGYTF	TGTGCCAGCAGCTTGAGGGGGCAAGAAAATGATGGCTACACCTTC
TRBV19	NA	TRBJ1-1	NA	CASSQGASGTEAFF	TGTGCCAGTAGCCAGGGTGCTTCGGGCACTGAAGCTTTCTTT
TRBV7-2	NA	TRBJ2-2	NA	CASSLALGLNTGELFF	TGTGCCAGCAGCTTAGCTCTCGGCCTCAACACCGGGGAGCTGTTTTTT
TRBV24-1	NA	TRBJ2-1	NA	CATSDLAGRGGAYNEQFF	TGTGCCACCAGTGATTTGGCCGGTAGAGGTGGCGCCTACAATGAGCAGTTCTTC
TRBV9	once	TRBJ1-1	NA	CASSATVTNTEAFF	TGTGCCAGCAGCGCCACCGTAACCAACACTGAAGCTTTCTTT
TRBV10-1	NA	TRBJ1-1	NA	CASSDPLNTEAFF	TGCGCCAGCAGTGACCCCTTGAACACTGAAGCTTTCTTT
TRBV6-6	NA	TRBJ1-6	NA	CASTPQGISNSPLHF	TGTGCCAGCACCCCACAGGGTATCTCGAATTCACCCCTCCACTTT
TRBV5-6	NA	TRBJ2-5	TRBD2	CASSWGSGGGETQYF	TGTGCCAGCAGCTGGGGTAGCGGGGGCGGGGAGACCCAGTACTTC
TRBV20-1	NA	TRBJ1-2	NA	CSARRGGGYTF	TGCAGTGCTAGAAGAGGAGGTGGCTACACCTTC
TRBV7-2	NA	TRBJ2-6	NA	CASSLSRISGANVLTF	TGTGCCAGCAGCTTATCCAGGATCTCTGGGGCCAACGTCCTGACTTTC
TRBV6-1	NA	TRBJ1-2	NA	CASSDLYGYTF	TGTGCCAGCAGTGATTTATATGGCTACACCTTC
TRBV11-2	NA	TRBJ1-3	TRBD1	CASSHRGTSGNTIYF	TGTGCCAGCAGTCACAGGGGAACCTCTGGAAACACCATATATTTT
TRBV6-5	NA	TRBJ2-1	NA	CASRWARTHYNEQFF	TGTGCCAGCAGGTGGGCGAGGACCCACTACAATGAGCAGTTCTTC
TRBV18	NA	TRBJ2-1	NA	CASSLGGQGNEQFF	TGTGCCAGCTCGCTCGGGGGGCAGGGGAATGAGCAGTTCTTC
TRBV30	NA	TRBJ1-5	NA	CAWTGGYNQPQHF	TGTGCCTGGACGGGTGGCTACAATCAGCCCCAGCATTTT
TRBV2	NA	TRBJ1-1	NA	CATGPGRGRSGTEAFF	TGTGCCACAGGGCCCGGTAGGGGGAGAAGTGGAACTGAAGCTTTCTTT
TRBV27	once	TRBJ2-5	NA	CASSPSGPARETQYF	TGTGCCAGCAGTCCTTCGGGACCGGCTCGAGAGACCCAGTACTTC
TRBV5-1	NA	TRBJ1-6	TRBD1	CASSDPGQGVSPLHF	TGCGCCAGCAGCGATCCGGGACAGGGTGTATCACCCCTCCACTTT
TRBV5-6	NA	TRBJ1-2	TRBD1	CASSFSGTGDGYTF	TGTGCCAGCAGCTTTAGCGGGACAGGGGACGGCTACACCTTC
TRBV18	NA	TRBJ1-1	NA	CASSPVGASEGAFF	TGTGCCAGCTCACCGGTGGGAGCTAGCGAAGGGGCTTTCTTT
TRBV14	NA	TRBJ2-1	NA	CASSQETSVVEQFF	TGTGCCAGCAGCCAAGAGACGTCGGTGGTAGAGCAGTTCTTC
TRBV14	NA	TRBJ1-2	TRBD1	CASSQEWTGGDGYTF	TGTGCCAGCAGCCAAGAGTGGACAGGGGGCGATGGCTACACCTTC
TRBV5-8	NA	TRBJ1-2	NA	CASSSGENYGYTF	TGTGCCAGCAGCTCCGGGGAAAACTATGGCTACACCTTC
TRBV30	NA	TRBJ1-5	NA	CAWSLDGNQPQHF	TGTGCCTGGAGTCTTGATGGCAATCAGCCCCAGCATTTT
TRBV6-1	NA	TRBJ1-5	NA	CASTPLWDQPQHF	TGTGCCAGCACCCCTCTGTGGGATCAGCCCCAGCATTTT
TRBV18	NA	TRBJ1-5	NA	CASSPSTGNQPQHF	TGTGCCAGCTCACCCAGTACAGGGAATCAGCCCCAGCATTTT
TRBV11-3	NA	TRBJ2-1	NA	CASSPRVDGEQFF	TGTGCCAGCAGCCCGCGGGTAGACGGTGAGCAGTTCTTC
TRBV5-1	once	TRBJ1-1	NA	CASSWDVNTEAFF	TGCGCCAGCAGCTGGGATGTGAACACTGAAGCTTTCTTT
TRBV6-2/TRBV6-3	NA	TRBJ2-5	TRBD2	CASSYSSTSGGPQETQYF	TGTGCCAGCAGTTACTCGAGTACCAGCGGGGGGCCACAAGAGACCCAGTACTTC
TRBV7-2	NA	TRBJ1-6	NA	CASSPDLSRSSPLHF	TGTGCCAGCAGCCCTGACCTCTCGAGGTCTTCACCCCTCCACTTT
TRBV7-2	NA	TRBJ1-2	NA	CASSLSQGQPGHYGYTF	TGTGCCAGCAGCTTATCCCAGGGGCAGCCCGGACATTATGGCTACACCTTC